This TCR beta chain originates from a study of T cell repertoires in cytomegalovirus infection. Across the study: Newly reported HLA-C-restricted and thoroughly characterized HLA-B-restricted CMV epitopes were employed. Indications of both CMV infection and matching HLA type were provided by public TCR beta signatures.

Turning to this clonotype: Its antigen is as yet unknown.

Study-level results: Carriers of CMV plus the relevant HLA were identified by cumulative public TCR beta family frequency. In two of eight donors, the top clonotype was HLA-C-restricted CMV-specific.

TCRdb processed the reads anew with MiXCR; each CDR3 protein has one entry. In the table there are 650,000 to 850,000 distinct CDR3 sequences, 25% to 35% of which are singletons. J gave up 0 bases and V 0 bases, and 4 bases lay outside the gene matches. The CDR3 has 16 residues. Germline V CDR1 and CDR2: SGDLS, YYNGEE. The genes are TRBV9 and TRBJ2-3, with 7 bases fitting TRBD2. This specimen consisted of cultured CD8+ T cells from PBMCs, obtained from culture after CMV antigen stimulation. The receptor was isolated from a human donor in good health (CMV status not recorded). Some clones in this sample may be carry-over from other donors' samples. CDR3 DNA: TGTGCCAGCAGCGTAGGAGTAGCGGGTAGCACAGATACGCAGTATTTT. Amino acid sequence: CASSVGVAGSTDTQYF.